This T cell receptor beta chain was sequenced in a study of cytomegalovirus exposure and HLA in healthy donors. Primers for the PCR totalled 60 Vbeta and 13 Jbeta. The data were produced by immunoSEQ multiplex PCR, yet TCRdb's version contains in-frame clones alone and is incomplete. The table lists about 120,000 clones, under 90% of them singletons. V shed 8 bases and J 3 bases; nucleotides not matched to a gene: 16. Looked up from germline, CDR1 is KGHSH and CDR2 is LQKENI. This CDR3 is built from 17 residues. This chain links TRBV18 with TRBJ1-1; 9 nucleotides agree with TRBD1. Sequenced sample: PBMCs. The receptor was derived from a woman aged 30 to 39 in good health and CMV-seronegative. Written as DNA, the CDR3 is TGTGCCAGCCGTCCGGACAGGGGTGAAGGGCGCGACACTGAAGCTTTCTTT. It yields the protein CASRPDRGEGRDTEAFF. The full variable domain, with the rest looked up from reference TRBV18 and TRBJ1-1, is NAGVMQNPRHLVRRRGQEARLRCSPMKGHSHVYWYRQLPEEGLKFMVYLQKENIIDESGMPKERFSAEFPKEGPSILRIQQVVRGDSAAYFCASRPDRGEGRDTEAFFGQGTRLTVV.